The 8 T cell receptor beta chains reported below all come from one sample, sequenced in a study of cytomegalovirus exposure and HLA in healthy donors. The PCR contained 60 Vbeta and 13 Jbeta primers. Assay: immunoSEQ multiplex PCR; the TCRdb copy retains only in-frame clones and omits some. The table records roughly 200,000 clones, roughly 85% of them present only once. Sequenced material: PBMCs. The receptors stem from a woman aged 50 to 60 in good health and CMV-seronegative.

CDR3 DNA sequence: TGTGCCAGCACCTTTAGCGGGAGGGTCCCTCCCGAGCAGTTCTTC. This gives the protein CASTFSGRVPPEQFF. The chain uses TRBV7-2 and TRBJ2-1, with 11 bases identical to TRBD2. This CDR3 spans 15 amino acids. CDR1 is SGHTA, CDR2 FQGNSA, per germline. The trim removed 7 bases at V and 10 bases at J, leaving 12 bases unmatched.

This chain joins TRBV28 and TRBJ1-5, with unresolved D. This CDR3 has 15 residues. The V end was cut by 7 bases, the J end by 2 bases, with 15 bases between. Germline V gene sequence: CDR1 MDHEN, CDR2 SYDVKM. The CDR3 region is CASTVTLAGNQPQHF. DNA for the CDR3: TGTGCCAGCACGGTGACGTTAGCTGGCAATCAGCCCCAGCATTTT. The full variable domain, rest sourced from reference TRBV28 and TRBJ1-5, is DVKVTQSSRYLVKRTGEKVFLECVQDMDHENMFWYRQDPGLGLRLIYFSYDVKMKEKGDIPEGYSVSREKKERFSLILESASTNQTSMYLCASTVTLAGNQPQHFGDGTRLSIL.

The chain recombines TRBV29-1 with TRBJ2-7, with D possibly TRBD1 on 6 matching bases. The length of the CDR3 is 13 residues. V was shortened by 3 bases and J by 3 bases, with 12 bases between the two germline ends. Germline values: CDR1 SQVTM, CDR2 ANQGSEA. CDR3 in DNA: TGCAGCGTTGAGGCAGGGGTTAGCTACGAGCAGTACTTC. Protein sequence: CSVEAGVSYEQYF.

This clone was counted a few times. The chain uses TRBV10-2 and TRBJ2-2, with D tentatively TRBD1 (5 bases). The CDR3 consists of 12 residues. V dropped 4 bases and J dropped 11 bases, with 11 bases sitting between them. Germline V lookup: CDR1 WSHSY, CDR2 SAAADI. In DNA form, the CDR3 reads TGCGCCAGCAGTGGGGGCGGTACCGAGCTGTTTTTT. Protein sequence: CASSGGGTELFF.

This CDR3 reads CASRRRVSQETQYF. The CDR3 DNA sequence: TGTGCCAGTAGACGGAGGGTCTCCCAAGAGACCCAGTACTTC. The chain uses TRBV19 and TRBJ2-5; D might be TRBD2 (6 bases). The CDR3 sequence is 14 residues long. V shed 6 bases and J shed 1 base, with 12 bases lying between them. CDR1 LNHDA and CDR2 SQIVND come from the germline V gene (reference sequence).

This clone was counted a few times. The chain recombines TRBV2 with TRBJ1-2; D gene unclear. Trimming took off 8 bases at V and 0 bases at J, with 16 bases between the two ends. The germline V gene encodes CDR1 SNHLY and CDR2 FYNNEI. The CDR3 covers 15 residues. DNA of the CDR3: TGTGCCAGCTCGTCTCAGGTAATAGCTAACTATGGCTACACCTTC. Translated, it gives CASSSQVIANYGYTF.

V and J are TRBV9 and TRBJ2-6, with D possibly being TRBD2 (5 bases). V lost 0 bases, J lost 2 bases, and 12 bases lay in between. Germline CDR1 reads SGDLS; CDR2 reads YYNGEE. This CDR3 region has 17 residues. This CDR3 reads CASSVEAVRAGANVLTF. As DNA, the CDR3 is TGTGCCAGCAGCGTAGAGGCAGTGAGGGCTGGGGCCAACGTCCTGACTTTC. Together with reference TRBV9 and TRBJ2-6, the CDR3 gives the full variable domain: DSGVTQTPKHLITATGQRVTLRCSPRSGDLSVYWYQQSLDQGLQFLIQYYNGEERAKGNILERFSAQQFPDLHSELNLSSLELGDSALYFCASSVEAVRAGANVLTFGAGSRLTVL.

The CDR3 DNA follows: TGTGCCAGCAGCTCCCGACAGGGGAGGTACAATGAGCAGTTCTTC. Translating it yields CASSSRQGRYNEQFF. The chain carries TRBV7-9 and TRBJ2-1, with 8 nucleotides matching TRBD1. The CDR3 has 15 residues. Trimming cost V 4 bases and J 4 bases; bases outside gene matches: 6. Germline V CDR1 and CDR2: SEHNR, FQNEAQ (reference sequence).